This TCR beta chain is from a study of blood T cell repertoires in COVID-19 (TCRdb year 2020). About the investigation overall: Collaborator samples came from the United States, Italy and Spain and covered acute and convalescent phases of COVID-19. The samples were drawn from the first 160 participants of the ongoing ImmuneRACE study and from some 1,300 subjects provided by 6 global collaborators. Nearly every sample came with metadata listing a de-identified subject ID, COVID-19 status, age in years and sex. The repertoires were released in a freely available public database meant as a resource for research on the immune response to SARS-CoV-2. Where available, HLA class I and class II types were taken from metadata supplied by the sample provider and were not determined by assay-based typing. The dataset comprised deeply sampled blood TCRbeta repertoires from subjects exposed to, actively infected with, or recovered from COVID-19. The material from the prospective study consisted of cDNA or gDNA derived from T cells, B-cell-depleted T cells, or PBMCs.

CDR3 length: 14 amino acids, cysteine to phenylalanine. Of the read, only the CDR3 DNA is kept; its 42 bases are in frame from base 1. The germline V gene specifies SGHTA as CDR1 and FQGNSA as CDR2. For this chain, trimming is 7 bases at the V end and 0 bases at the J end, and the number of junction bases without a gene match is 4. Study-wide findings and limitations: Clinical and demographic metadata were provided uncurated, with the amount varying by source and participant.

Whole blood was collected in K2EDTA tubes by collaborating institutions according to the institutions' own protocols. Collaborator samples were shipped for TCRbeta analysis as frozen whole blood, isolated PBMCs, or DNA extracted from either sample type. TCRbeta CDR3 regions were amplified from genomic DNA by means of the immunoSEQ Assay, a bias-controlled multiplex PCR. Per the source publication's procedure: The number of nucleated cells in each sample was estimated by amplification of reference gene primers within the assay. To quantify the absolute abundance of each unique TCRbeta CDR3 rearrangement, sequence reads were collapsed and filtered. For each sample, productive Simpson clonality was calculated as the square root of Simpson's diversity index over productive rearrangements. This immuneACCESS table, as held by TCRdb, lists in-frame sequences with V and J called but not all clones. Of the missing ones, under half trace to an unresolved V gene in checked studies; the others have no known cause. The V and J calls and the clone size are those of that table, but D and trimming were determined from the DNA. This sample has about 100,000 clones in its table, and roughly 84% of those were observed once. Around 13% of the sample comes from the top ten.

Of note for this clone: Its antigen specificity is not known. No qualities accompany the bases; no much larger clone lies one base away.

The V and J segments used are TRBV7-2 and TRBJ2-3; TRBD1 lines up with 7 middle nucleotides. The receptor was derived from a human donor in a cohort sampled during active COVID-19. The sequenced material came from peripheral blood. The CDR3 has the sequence CASKRDSSTDTQYF. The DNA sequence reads TGTGCCAGCAAGAGGGACAGTAGCACAGATACGCAGTATTTT. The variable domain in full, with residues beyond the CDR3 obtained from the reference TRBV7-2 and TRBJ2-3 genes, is GAGVSQSPSNKVTEKGKDVELRCDPISGHTALYWYRQSLGQGLEFLIYFQGNSAPDKSGLPSDRFSAERTGGSVSTLTIQRTQQEDSAVYLCASKRDSSTDTQYFGPGTRLTVL.